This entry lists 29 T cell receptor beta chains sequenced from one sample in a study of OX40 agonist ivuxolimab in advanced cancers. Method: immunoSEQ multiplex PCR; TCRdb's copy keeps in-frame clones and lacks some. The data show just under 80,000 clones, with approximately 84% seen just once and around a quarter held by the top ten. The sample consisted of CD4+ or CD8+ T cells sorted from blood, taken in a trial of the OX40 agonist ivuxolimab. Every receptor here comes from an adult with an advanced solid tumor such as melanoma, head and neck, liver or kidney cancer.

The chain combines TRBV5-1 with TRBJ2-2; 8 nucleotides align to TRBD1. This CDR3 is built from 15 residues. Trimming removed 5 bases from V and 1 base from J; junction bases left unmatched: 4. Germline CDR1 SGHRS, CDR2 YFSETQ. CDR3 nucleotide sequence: TGCGCCAGCAGAGCCGGGACAGGGAACACCGGGGAGCTGTTTTTT. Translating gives CASRAGTGNTGELFF.

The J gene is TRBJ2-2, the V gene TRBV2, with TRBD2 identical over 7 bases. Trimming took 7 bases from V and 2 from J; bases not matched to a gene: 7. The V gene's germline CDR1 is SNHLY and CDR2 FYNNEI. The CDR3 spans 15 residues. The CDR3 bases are TGTGCCAGCACCCGGGACTACCTAAACACCGGGGAGCTGTTTTTT. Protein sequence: CASTRDYLNTGELFF.

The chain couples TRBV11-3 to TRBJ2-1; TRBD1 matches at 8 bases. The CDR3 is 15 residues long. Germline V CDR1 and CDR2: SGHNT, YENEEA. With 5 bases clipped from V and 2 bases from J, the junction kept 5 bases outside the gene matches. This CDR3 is CASSPRQGTYNEQFF. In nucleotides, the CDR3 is TGTGCCAGCAGCCCCCGACAGGGGACCTACAATGAGCAGTTCTTC.

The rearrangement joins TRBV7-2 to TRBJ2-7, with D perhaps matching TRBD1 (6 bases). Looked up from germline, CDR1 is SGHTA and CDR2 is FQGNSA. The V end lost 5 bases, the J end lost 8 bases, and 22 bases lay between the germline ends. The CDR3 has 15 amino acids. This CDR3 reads CASSPRDGVQGQQYF. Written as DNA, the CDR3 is TGTGCCAGCAGCCCCCGGGACGGTGTTCAGGGGCAGCAGTACTTC.

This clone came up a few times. The CDR3 nucleotides are TGCGCCAGCAGCCAGACCGGGACATACTCCTACGAGCAGTACTTC. Protein: CASSQTGTYSYEQYF. The rearrangement uses TRBV4-1 and TRBJ2-7; D possibly corresponds to TRBD1 (6 bases). The CDR3 consists of 15 residues. V lost 3 bases and J lost 0, with 12 bases in between. Germline assignment: CDR1 MGHRA and CDR2 YSYEKL.

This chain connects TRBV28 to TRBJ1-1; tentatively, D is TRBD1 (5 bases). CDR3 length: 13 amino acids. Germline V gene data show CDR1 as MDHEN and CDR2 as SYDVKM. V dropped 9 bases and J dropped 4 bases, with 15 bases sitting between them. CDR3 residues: CASTFLGGTEAFF. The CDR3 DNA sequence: TGTGCCAGTACCTTTCTCGGGGGCACTGAAGCTTTCTTT.

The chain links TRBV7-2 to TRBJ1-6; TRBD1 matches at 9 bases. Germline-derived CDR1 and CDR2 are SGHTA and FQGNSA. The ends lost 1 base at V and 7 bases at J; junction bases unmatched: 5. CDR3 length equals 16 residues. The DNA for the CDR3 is TGTGCCAGCAGCTTAGATACCGGACAGGGGAATTCACCCCTCCACTTT. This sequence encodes CASSLDTGQGNSPLHF.

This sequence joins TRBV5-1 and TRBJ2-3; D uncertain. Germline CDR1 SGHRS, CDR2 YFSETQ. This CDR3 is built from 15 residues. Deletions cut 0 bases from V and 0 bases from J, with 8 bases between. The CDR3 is CASSLGVYSTDTQYF. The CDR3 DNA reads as TGCGCCAGCAGCTTGGGGGTTTATAGCACAGATACGCAGTATTTT. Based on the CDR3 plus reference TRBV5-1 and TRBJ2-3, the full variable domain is KAGVTQTPRYLIKTRGQQVTLSCSPISGHRSVSWYQQTPGQGLQFLFEYFSETQRNKGNFPGRFSGRQFSNSRSEMNVSTLELGDSALYLCASSLGVYSTDTQYFGPGTRLTVL.

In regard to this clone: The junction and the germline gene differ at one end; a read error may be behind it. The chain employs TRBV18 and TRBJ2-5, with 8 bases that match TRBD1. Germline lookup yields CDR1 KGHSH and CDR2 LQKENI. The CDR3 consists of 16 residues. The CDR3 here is CASSPGRQGNGEAQYF. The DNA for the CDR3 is TGTGCCAGCTCACCCGGGAGACAGGGGAATGGAGAGGCCCAGTACTTC.

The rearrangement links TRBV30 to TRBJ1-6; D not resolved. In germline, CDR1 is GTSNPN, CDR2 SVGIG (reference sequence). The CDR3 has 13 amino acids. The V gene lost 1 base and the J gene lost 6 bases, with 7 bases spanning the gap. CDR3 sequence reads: CAWSEATNSPLHF. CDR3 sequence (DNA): TGTGCCTGGAGTGAGGCCACTAATTCACCCCTCCACTTT. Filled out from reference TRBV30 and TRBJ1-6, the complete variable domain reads SQTIHQWPATLVQPVGSPLSLECTVEGTSNPNLYWYRQAAGRGLQLLFYSVGIGQISSEVPQNLSASRPQDRQFILSSKKLLLSDSGFYLCAWSEATNSPLHFGNGTRLTVT.

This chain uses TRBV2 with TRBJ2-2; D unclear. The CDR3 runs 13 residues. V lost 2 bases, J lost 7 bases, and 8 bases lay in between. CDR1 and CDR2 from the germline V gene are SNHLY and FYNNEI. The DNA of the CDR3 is TGTGCCAGCAGTGAAATAAGTGGCGGGGAGCTGTTTTTT. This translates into CASSEISGGELFF.

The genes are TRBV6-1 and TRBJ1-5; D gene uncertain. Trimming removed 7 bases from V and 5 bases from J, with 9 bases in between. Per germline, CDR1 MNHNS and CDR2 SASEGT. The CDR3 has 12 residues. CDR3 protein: CASNLFDQPQHF. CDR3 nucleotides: TGTGCCAGCAACTTATTCGATCAGCCCCAGCATTTT.

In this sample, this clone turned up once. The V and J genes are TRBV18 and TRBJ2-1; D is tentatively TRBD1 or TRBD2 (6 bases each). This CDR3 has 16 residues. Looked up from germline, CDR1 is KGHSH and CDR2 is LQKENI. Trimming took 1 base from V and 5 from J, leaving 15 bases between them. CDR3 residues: CASSPQGGRFNNEQFF. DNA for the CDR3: TGTGCCAGCTCACCACAAGGGGGGCGATTTAACAATGAGCAGTTCTTC.

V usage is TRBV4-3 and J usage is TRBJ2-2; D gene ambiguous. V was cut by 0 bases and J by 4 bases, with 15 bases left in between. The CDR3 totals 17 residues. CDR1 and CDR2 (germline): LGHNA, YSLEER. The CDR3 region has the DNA TGCGCCAGCAGCCAAGATAGTTGGCAGCAGGCCACCGGGGAGCTGTTTTTT. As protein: CASSQDSWQQATGELFF.

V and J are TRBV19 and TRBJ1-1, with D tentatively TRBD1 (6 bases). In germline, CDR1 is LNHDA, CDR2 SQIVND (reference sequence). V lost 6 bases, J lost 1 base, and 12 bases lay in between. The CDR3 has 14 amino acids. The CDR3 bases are TGTGCCAGTAGGATACAGGGATCGAACACTGAAGCTTTCTTT. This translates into CASRIQGSNTEAFF. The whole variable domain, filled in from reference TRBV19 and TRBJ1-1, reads DGGITQSPKYLFRKEGQNVTLSCEQNLNHDAMYWYRQDPGQGLRLIYYSQIVNDFQKGDIAEGYSVSREKKESFPLTVTSAQKNPTAFYLCASRIQGSNTEAFFGQGTRLTVV.

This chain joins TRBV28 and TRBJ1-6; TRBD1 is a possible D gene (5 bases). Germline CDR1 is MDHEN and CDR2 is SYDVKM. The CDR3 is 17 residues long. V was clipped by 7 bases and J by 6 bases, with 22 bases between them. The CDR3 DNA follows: TGTGCCAGCACTCATCCCGGGACCGTCAACCTTAATTCACCCCTCCACTTT. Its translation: CASTHPGTVNLNSPLHF.

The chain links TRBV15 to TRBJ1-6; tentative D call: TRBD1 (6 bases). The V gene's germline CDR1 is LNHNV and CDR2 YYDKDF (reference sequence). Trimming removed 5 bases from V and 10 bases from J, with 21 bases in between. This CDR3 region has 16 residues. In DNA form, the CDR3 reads TGTGCCACCAGCGGAAATCAACAGGGAAGACGGTCACCCCTCCACTTT. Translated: CATSGNQQGRRSPLHF. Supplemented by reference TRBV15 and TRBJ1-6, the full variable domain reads DAMVIQNPRYQVTQFGKPVTLSCSQTLNHNVMYWYQQKSSQAPKLLFHYYDKDFNNEADTPDNFQSRRPNTSFCFLDIRSPGLGDTAMYLCATSGNQQGRRSPLHFGNGTRLTVT.

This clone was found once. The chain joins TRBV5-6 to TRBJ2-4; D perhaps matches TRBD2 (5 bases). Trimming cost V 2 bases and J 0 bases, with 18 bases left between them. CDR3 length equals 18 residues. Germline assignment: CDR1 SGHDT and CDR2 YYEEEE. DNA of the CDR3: TGTGCCAGCAGCTTACCCCCAGGTGGAGGCTCAGCCAAAAACATTCAGTACTTC. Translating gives CASSLPPGGGSAKNIQYF.

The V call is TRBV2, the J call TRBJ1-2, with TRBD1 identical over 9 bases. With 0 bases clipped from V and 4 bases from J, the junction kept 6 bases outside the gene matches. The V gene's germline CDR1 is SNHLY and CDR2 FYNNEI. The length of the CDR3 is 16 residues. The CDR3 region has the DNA TGTGCCAGCAGTGAAGCGCTTCGGGACAGGGCCTATGGCTACACCTTC. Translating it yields CASSEALRDRAYGYTF.

CDR3 residues: CASSLDRPSSYEQYF. CDR3 nucleotides: TGTGCCAGCAGCTTAGATCGGCCCAGCTCCTACGAGCAGTACTTC. The chain couples TRBV11-2 to TRBJ2-7; D unresolved. CDR1 and CDR2 (germline): SGHAT, FQNNGV. The CDR3 has 15 residues. V shed 0 bases and J shed 0 bases, with 9 bases lying between them.

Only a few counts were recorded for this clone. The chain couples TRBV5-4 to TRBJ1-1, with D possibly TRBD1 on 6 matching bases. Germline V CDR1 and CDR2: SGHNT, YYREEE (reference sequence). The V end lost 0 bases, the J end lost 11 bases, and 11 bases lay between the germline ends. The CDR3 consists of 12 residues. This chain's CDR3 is CASSLETGGAFF. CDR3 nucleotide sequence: TGTGCCAGCAGCTTGGAGACAGGAGGGGCTTTCTTT.

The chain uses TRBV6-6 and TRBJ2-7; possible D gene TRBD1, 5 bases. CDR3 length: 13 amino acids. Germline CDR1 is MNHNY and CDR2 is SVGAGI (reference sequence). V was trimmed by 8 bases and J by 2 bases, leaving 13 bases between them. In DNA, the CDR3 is TGTGCCAGCGCCCAGGGCCAGCCCTACGAGCAGTACTTC. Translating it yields CASAQGQPYEQYF.

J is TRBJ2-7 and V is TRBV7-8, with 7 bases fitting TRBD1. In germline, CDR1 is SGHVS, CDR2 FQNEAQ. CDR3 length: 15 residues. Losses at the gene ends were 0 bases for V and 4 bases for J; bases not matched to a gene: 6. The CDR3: CASSLAGQERYEQYF. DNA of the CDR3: TGTGCCAGCAGCTTAGCAGGACAGGAACGATACGAGCAGTACTTC.

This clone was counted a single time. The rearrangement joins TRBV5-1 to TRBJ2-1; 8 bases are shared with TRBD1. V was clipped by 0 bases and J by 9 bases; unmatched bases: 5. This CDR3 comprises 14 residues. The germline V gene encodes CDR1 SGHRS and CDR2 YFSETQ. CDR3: CASSLATGGREQFF. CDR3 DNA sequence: TGCGCCAGCAGCTTGGCCACAGGGGGGCGTGAGCAGTTCTTC.

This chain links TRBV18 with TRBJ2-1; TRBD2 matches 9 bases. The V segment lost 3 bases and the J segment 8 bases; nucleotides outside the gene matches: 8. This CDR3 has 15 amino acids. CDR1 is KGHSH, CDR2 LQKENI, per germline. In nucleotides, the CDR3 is TGTGCCAGCTCACCGGGGCGGGGGGGCCAAGATGAGCAGTTCTTC. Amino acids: CASSPGRGGQDEQFF.

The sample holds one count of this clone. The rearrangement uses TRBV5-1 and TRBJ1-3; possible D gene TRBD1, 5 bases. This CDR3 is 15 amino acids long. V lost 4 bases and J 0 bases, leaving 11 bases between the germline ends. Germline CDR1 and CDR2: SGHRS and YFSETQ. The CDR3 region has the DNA TGCGCCAGCAGCCCGTTGACAGACTCTGGAAACACCATATATTTT. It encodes CASSPLTDSGNTIYF.

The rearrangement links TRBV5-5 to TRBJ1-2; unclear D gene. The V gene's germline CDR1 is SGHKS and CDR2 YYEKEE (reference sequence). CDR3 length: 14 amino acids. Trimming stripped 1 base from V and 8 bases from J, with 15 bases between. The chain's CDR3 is CASSLSFFRGGYTF. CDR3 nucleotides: TGTGCCAGCAGCTTGTCCTTTTTTAGAGGGGGCTACACCTTC.

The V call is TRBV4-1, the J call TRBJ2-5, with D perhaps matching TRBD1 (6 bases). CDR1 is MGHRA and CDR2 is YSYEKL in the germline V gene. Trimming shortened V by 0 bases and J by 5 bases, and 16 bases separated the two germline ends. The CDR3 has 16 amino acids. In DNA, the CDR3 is TGCGCCAGCAGCCAAGATCGGAGGACCCAGGGGGAGACCCAGTACTTC. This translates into CASSQDRRTQGETQYF.

The CDR3 loop reads CASSPRDRFNQPQHF. In DNA, the CDR3 is TGTGCCAGCAGCCCAAGGGACAGATTTAATCAGCCCCAGCATTTT. The chain has TRBV11-3 and TRBJ1-5, with TRBD1 matching 7 bases. The trim removed 5 bases at V and 4 bases at J, leaving 8 bases unmatched. CDR1 is SGHNT, CDR2 YENEEA, per germline. This CDR3 comprises 15 residues. The whole variable domain, remainder taken from reference TRBV11-3 and TRBJ1-5, is EAGVVQSPRYKIIEKKQPVAFWCNPISGHNTLYWYLQNLGQGPELLIRYENEEAVDDSQLPKDRFSAERLKGVDSTLKIQPAELGDSAVYLCASSPRDRFNQPQHFGDGTRLSIL.